These 2 T cell receptor beta chains originate from one sample sequenced in a study of T cells in Graves' hyperthyroidism and ophthalmopathy. TCR beta CDR3 regions were amplified from RNA. With the HTBI primer set, the TCR CDR3 went through a first round of RT-PCR. TCRdb called the multiplex PCR reads again in MiXCR, with one record for every CDR3 protein. The table has about 720,000 distinct CDR3 sequences, approximately 16% seen once. Sequenced input: blood. The source is a man aged 18 to 29 with Graves' hyperthyroidism.

This clonotype was detected many times. J is TRBJ1-1 and V is TRBV2; D perhaps matches TRBD1 (5 bases). This CDR3 has 17 amino acids. V lost 3 bases, J lost 5 bases, and 22 bases lay in between. Germline CDR1 SNHLY, CDR2 FYNNEI. CDR3 sequence (DNA): TGTGCCAGCAGTGATTTAACGGGGATTGGGGGGGGGACTGAAGCTTTCTTT. As protein: CASSDLTGIGGGTEAFF.

Turning to this clonotype: A read error may be the cause here, since a much bigger clone is one base away. The CDR3 loop reads CASSPDTANTEAFF. CDR3 coding DNA: TGCGCCAGCAGCCCGGACACAGCGAACACTGAAGCTTTCTTT. The chain joins TRBV5-1 to TRBJ1-1, with D possibly matching TRBD1 (5 bases). The CDR3 loop spans 14 amino acids. The V and J ends lost 4 bases and 1 base respectively, with 11 bases between them. Looked up from germline, CDR1 is SGHRS and CDR2 is YFSETQ. Combining the CDR3 with reference TRBV5-1 and TRBJ1-1 gives the whole variable domain KAGVTQTPRYLIKTRGQQVTLSCSPISGHRSVSWYQQTPGQGLQFLFEYFSETQRNKGNFPGRFSGRQFSNSRSEMNVSTLELGDSALYLCASSPDTANTEAFFGQGTRLTVV.